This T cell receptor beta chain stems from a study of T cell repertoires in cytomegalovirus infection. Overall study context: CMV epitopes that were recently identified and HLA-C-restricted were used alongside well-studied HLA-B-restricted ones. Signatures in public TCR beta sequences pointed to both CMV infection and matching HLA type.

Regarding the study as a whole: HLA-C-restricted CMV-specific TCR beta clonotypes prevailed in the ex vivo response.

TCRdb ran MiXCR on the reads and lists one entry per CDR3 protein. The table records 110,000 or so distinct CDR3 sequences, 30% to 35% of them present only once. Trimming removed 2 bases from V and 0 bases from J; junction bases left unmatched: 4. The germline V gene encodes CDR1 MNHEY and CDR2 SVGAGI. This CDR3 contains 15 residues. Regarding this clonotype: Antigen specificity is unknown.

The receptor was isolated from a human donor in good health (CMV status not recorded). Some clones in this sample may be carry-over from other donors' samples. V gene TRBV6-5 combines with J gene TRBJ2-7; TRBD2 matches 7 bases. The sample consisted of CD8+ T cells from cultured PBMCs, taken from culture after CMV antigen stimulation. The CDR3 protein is CASSYGGESSYEQYF. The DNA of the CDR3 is TGTGCCAGCAGTTACGGGGGGGAAAGCTCCTACGAGCAGTACTTC.